Each of the 11 T cell receptor beta chains below was sequenced from the same sample in a study of identical twins. TCRdb reprocessed the 5' RACE reads via MiXCR and lists one record per CDR3 protein. The data show fewer than 900,000 distinct CDR3 sequences, around 21% seen once. This sample also appeared in a second study, on T cells expressing NK-cell markers.

Sequenced sample: PBMCs. The receptors stem from a woman under 30 in good health.

The rearrangement uses TRBV3-1 and TRBJ2-7; 8 nucleotides match TRBD1. V gave up 4 bases and J gave up 1 base; unmatched junction bases: 6. The CDR3 runs to 15 residues. The germline V gene has CDR1 LGHDT and CDR2 YNNKEL (reference sequence). The DNA of the CDR3 is TGTGCCAGCAGCCCGACAGGGGAAATGTCCTACGAGCAGTACTTC. It yields the protein CASSPTGEMSYEQYF.

This clonotype was counted only a few times. This chain joins TRBV20-1 and TRBJ2-1; D might be TRBD1 (6 bases). The CDR3 consists of 15 residues. Germline V gene lookup returns CDR1 DFQATT and CDR2 SNEGSKA (reference sequence). V lost 6 bases and J lost 3, with 18 bases in between. The CDR3 region is CSAGSPLRGYNEQFF. The CDR3 DNA sequence: TGCAGTGCCGGGTCCCCGCTCAGGGGCTACAATGAGCAGTTCTTC.

The chain links TRBV7-9 to TRBJ1-2; weak D call: TRBD1 (5 bases). Germline CDR1 reads SEHNR; CDR2 reads FQNEAQ (reference sequence). Deletions cut 2 bases from V and 2 bases from J, with 12 bases between. The CDR3 covers 15 residues. The CDR3 DNA follows: TGTGCCAGCAGCTTAAATACGAGGGGAAACTATGGCTACACCTTC. Amino acids: CASSLNTRGNYGYTF.

There are a few counts of this clonotype. The CDR3 DNA reads as TGTGCCAGCAGAATTAGTGAAAAACTGTTTTTT. Its protein product is CASRISEKLFF. V gene TRBV6-1 combines with J gene TRBJ1-4; D not resolved. V lost 6 bases and J 7 bases, leaving 6 bases between the germline ends. Germline V gene lookup returns CDR1 MNHNS and CDR2 SASEGT. The CDR3 loop spans 11 amino acids.

This rearrangement joins TRBV9 to TRBJ1-5; unclear D gene. The CDR3 totals 14 residues. In germline, CDR1 is SGDLS, CDR2 YYNGEE. V was clipped by 0 bases and J by 7 bases, with 11 bases between them. The CDR3 DNA reads TGTGCCAGCAGCGTAGGGGAGGGCTCGCAGCCCCAGCATTTT. Translated: CASSVGEGSQPQHF. The full variable domain, its missing parts supplied by reference TRBV9 and TRBJ1-5, is DSGVTQTPKHLITATGQRVTLRCSPRSGDLSVYWYQQSLDQGLQFLIQYYNGEERAKGNILERFSAQQFPDLHSELNLSSLELGDSALYFCASSVGEGSQPQHFGDGTRLSIL.

The chain couples TRBV27 to TRBJ2-1; D ambiguous. The CDR3 contains 14 residues. Per germline, CDR1 MNHEY and CDR2 SMNVEV (reference sequence). V was clipped by 6 bases and J by 8 bases, with 17 bases between them. CDR3 nucleotide sequence: TGTGCCAGCAGCATCAACGGGCACATCTATGAGCAGTTCTTC. Its translation: CASSINGHIYEQFF.

Many counts were recorded for this clonotype. This chain links TRBV5-1 with TRBJ2-7; no firm D call. Trimming cost V 0 bases and J 2 bases, with 12 bases left between them. CDR1 and CDR2 (germline): SGHRS, YFSETQ. The CDR3 covers 15 residues. CDR3 protein: CASSLDGKGPYEQYF. The CDR3 DNA reads TGCGCCAGCAGCTTGGATGGGAAAGGGCCCTACGAGCAGTACTTC. Variable domain in full (rest from reference TRBV5-1 and TRBJ2-7): KAGVTQTPRYLIKTRGQQVTLSCSPISGHRSVSWYQQTPGQGLQFLFEYFSETQRNKGNFPGRFSGRQFSNSRSEMNVSTLELGDSALYLCASSLDGKGPYEQYFGPGTRLTVT.

The chain uses TRBV20-1 and TRBJ1-2; 9 bases fit TRBD1. Germline V gives CDR1 DFQATT, CDR2 SNEGSKA (reference sequence). The CDR3 sequence is 13 residues long. Trimming cost V 5 bases and J 7 bases; bases outside gene matches: 8. The CDR3 region has the DNA TGCAGTGCTGGGGACAGGGTCAACCTTGGCTACACCTTC. Translated, it gives CSAGDRVNLGYTF.

This clonotype was recorded a few times. This chain joins TRBV29-1 and TRBJ2-2, with 7 nucleotides matching TRBD2. The CDR3 totals 14 residues. With V trimmed by 4 bases and J by 4 bases, 6 bases remained unmatched. CDR1 SQVTM and CDR2 ANQGSEA come from the germline V gene. CDR3 DNA: TGCAGCGTTGGAGGGGTAGCGGGCACCGGGGAGCTGTTTTTT. Translation gives CSVGGVAGTGELFF.

This clonotype was counted between two and nine times. The gene calls are TRBV21-1 and TRBJ2-7. TRBV21-1 is tagged as a pseudogene. The CDR3 length is 13 residues. The CDR3 reads CASSIWNSYEQYF. The CDR3, as DNA: TGTGCCAGCAGCATTTGGAACTCCTACGAGCAGTACTTC.

The chain uses TRBV7-2 and TRBJ1-2; D is ambiguous. Trimming left V 4 bases short and J 5 bases short, with 8 bases between. The CDR3 is 12 amino acids. Germline lookup yields CDR1 SGHTA and CDR2 FQGNSA. Here the CDR3 DNA reads TGTGCCAGCAGCTACCGGACGTATGGCTACACCTTC. Translating it yields CASSYRTYGYTF.